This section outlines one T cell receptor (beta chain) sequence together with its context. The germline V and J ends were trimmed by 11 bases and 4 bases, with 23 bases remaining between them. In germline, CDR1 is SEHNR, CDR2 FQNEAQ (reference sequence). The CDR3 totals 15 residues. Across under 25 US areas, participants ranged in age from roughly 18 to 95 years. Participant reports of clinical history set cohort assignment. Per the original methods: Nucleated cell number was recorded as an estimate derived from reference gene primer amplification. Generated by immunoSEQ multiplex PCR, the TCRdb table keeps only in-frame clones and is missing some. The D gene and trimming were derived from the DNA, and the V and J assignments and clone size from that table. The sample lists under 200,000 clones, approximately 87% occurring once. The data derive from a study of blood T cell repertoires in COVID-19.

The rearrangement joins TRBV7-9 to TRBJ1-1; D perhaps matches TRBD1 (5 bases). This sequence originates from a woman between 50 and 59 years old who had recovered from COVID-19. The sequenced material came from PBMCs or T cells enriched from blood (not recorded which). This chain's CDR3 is CAFLDSGGGGTEAFF. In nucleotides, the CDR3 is TGTGCCTTCCTCGACAGCGGGGGAGGAGGCACTGAAGCTTTCTTT.